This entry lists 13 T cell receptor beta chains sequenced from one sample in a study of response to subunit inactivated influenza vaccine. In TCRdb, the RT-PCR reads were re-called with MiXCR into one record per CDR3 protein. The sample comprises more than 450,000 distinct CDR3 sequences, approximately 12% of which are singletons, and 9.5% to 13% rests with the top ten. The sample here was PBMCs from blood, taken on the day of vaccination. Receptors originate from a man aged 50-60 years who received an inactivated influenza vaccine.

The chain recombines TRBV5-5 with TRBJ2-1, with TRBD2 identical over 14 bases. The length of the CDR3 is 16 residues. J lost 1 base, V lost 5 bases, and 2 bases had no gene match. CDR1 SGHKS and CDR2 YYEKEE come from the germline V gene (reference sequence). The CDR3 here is CASRGTSGRSYNEQFF. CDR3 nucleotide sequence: TGTGCCAGCAGAGGGACTAGCGGGAGATCCTACAATGAGCAGTTCTTC.

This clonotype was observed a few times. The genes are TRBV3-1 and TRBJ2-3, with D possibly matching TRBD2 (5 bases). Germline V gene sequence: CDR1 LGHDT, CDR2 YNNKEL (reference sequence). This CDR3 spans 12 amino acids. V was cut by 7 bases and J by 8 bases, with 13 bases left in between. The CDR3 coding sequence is TGTGCCAGCAATTCCGAGGGCGGTACGCAGTATTTT. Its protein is CASNSEGGTQYF.

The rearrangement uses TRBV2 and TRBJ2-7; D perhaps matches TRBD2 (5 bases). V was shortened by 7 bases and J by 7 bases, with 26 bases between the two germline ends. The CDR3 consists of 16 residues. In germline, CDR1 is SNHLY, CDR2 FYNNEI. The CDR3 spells CASTETYTGRTGEQYF. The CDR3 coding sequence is TGTGCCAGCACCGAGACCTACACGGGAAGAACGGGTGAGCAGTACTTC.

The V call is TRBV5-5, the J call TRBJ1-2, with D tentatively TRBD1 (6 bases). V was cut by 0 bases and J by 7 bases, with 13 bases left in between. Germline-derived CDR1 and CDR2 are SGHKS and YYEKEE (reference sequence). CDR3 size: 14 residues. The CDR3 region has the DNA TGTGCCAGCAGCTTGGAGGGATGGGGGCCTGGCTACACCTTC. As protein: CASSLEGWGPGYTF.

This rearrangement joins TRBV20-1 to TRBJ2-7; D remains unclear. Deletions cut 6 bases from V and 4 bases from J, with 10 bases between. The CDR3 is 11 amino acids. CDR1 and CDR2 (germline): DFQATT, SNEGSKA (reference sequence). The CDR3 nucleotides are TGCAGTGCGCCTATACAGTACGAGCAGTACTTC. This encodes CSAPIQYEQYF.

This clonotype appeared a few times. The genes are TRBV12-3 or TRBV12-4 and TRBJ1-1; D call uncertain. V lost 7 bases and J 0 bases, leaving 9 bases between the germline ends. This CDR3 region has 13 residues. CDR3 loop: CASNEGVNTEAFF. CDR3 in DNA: TGTGCCAGCAATGAGGGTGTGAACACTGAAGCTTTCTTT.

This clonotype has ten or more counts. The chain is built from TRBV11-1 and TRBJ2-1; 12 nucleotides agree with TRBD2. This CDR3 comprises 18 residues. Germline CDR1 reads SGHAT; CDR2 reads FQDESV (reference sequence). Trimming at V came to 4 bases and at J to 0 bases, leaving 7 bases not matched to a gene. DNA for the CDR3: TGTGCCAGCAGCTACTCTAGCGGGGGGGCTCACTCCTACAATGAGCAGTTCTTC. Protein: CASSYSSGGAHSYNEQFF.

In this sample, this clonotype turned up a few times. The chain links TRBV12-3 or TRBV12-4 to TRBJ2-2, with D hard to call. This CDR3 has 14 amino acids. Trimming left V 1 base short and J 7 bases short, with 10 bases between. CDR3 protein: CASSLGTIHGELFF. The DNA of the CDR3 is TGTGCCAGCAGTTTAGGAACTATTCACGGGGAGCTGTTTTTT.

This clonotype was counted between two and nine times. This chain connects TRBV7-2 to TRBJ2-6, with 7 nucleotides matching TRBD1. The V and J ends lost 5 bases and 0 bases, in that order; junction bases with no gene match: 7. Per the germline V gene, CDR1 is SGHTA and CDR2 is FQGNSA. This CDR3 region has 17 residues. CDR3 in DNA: TGTGCCAGCAGCCCGGGACAGCCCTTCTCTGGGGCCAACGTCCTGACTTTC. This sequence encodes CASSPGQPFSGANVLTF.

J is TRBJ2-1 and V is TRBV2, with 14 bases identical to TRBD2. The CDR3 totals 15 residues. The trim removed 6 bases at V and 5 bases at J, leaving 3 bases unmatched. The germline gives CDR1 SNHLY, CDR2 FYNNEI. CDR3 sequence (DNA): TGTGCCAGCAGGAGACTAGCGGGGGGGGACAATGAGCAGTTCTTC. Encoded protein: CASRRLAGGDNEQFF. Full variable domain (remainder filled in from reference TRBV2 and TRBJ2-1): EPEVTQTPSHQVTQMGQEVILRCVPISNHLYFYWYRQILGQKVEFLVSFYNNEISEKSEIFDDQFSVERPDGSNFTLKIRSTKLEDSAMYFCASRRLAGGDNEQFFGPGTRLTVL.

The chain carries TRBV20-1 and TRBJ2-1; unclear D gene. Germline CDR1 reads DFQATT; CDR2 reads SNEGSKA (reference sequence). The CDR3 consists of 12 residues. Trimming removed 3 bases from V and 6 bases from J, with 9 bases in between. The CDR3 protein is CSASSQFNEQFF. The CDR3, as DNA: TGCAGTGCTAGTAGCCAGTTCAATGAGCAGTTCTTC.

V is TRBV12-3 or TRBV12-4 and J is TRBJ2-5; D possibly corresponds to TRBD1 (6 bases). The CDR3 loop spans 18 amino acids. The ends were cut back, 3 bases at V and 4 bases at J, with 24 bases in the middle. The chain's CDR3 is CASSFRAGGRGVSETQYF. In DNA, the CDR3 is TGTGCCAGCAGTTTCCGGGCTGGAGGCAGGGGTGTTTCAGAGACCCAGTACTTC.

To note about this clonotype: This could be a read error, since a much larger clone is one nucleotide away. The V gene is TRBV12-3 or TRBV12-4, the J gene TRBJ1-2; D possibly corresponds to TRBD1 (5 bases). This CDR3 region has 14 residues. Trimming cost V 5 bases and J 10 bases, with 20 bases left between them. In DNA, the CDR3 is TGTGCCAGCAGTCTCTCCTGGACAAGGGGTGACTACACCTTC. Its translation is CASSLSWTRGDYTF.